The rows below give T cell receptor beta chains drawn from one sample of a study of human T cells and chemical hapten exposure. One entry per CDR3 protein results from TCRdb running MiXCR on the RACE reads. This table has under 75,000 distinct CDR3 sequences, roughly 8.5% appearing once. The source was whole blood, collected in connection with sensitization to the hapten diphenylcyclopropenone (DPC). The receptors shown here come from a woman aged 45-65 years with alopecia areata. Some clones in this sample may be carry-over from other donors' samples. Each CDR3 is given with its conserved first and last residue. A D gene is named only where the DNA matches it firmly. Clone size appears in some rows only: once, few, many, or a class for an expanded clone.

d_gene | j_gene | v_gene | len | abundance | CDR3aa | CDR3nt
NA | TRBJ1-5 | TRBV27 | 14 | many | CASSFGSPNQPQHF | TGTGCCAGCAGTTTTGGGTCGCCTAATCAGCCCCAGCATTTT
NA | TRBJ2-3 | TRBV9 | 14 | NA | CASSVEGGPDTQYF | TGTGCCAGCAGCGTAGAGGGGGGGCCCGATACGCAGTATTTT
TRBD2 | TRBJ2-5 | TRBV20-1 | 15 | NA | CSARDRREPGETQYF | TGCAGTGCTAGAGATAGGCGGGAGCCGGGGGAGACCCAGTACTTC
NA | TRBJ1-2 | TRBV6-5 | 15 | many | CASSYSRGGTYGYTF | TGTGCCAGCAGTTACTCGAGGGGAGGGACCTATGGCTACACCTTC
TRBD1 | TRBJ2-5 | TRBV6-5 | 13 | NA | CASSGQGQETQYF | TGTGCCAGCAGTGGACAGGGGCAAGAGACCCAGTACTTC
NA | TRBJ1-3 | TRBV6-5 | 12 | many | CASRGTGNTIYF | TGTGCCAGCAGAGGAACTGGAAACACCATATATTTT
NA | TRBJ1-1 | TRBV29-1 | 18 | many | CSVIPTGSPFSLNTEAFF | TGCAGCGTTATCCCGACAGGATCCCCTTTCTCCCTGAACACTGAAGCTTTCTTT
TRBD1 | TRBJ1-5 | TRBV4-2 | 16 | many | CASSQTGTGGDQPQHF | TGTGCCAGCAGCCAAACCGGGACAGGGGGTGATCAGCCCCAGCATTTT
NA | TRBJ1-6 | TRBV11-1 | 14 | NA | CASSFAGNNSPLHF | TGTGCCAGCAGCTTTGCGGGGAATAATTCACCCCTCCACTTT
TRBD2 | TRBJ2-1 | TRBV18 | 16 | NA | CASSQLGTSGEGEQFF | TGTGCCAGCTCTCAATTGGGGACTAGCGGAGAGGGAGAGCAGTTCTTC
NA | TRBJ2-3 | TRBV6-5 | 13 | NA | CAIGSHPTDTQYF | TGTGCCATCGGGAGTCACCCCACAGATACGCAGTATTTT
NA | TRBJ2-1 | TRBV12-3/TRBV12-4 | 11 | NA | CASSNGQTEFF | TGTGCCAGCAGTAACGGACAGACGGAGTTCTTC
TRBD2 | TRBJ2-3 | TRBV2 | 19 | few | CASSSGTSGRKLSTDTQYF | TGTGCCAGCAGCTCCGGGACTAGCGGGAGAAAGTTGTCCACAGATACGCAGTATTTT
NA | TRBJ1-4 | TRBV6-6 | 14 | few | CASSFVTEGEKLFF | TGTGCCAGCAGTTTCGTCACCGAGGGTGAAAAACTGTTTTTT
NA | TRBJ2-2 | TRBV4-3 | 13 | NA | CASSQESSGELFF | TGCGCCAGCAGCCAGGAGTCCTCCGGGGAGCTGTTTTTT
NA | TRBJ2-1 | TRBV7-2 | 12 | NA | CASSGQPPEQFF | TGTGCCAGCAGCGGACAGCCCCCCGAGCAGTTCTTC
NA | TRBJ1-4 | TRBV2 | 17 | NA | CASSDGGVPLTNEKLFF | TGTGCCAGCAGTGATGGTGGGGTTCCGCTGACTAATGAAAAACTGTTTTTT
NA | TRBJ1-3 | TRBV27 | 14 | many | CASSFSGMGNTIYF | TGTGCCAGCAGTTTTTCAGGGATGGGAAACACCATATATTTT
NA | TRBJ1-6 | TRBV18 | 15 | NA | CASSPDGTNNSPLHF | TGTGCCAGCTCACCAGATGGGACAAATAATTCACCCCTCCACTTT
TRBD1 | TRBJ2-3 | TRBV20-1 | 16 | many | CSAPRRDRVIPGTQYF | TGCAGTGCACCCCGCCGGGACAGGGTTATTCCCGGTACGCAGTATTTT
NA | TRBJ2-3 | TRBV20-1 | 14 | NA | CSARGDLISDTQYF | TGCAGTGCTAGAGGTGACCTCATATCAGATACGCAGTATTTT
NA | TRBJ2-7 | TRBV29-1 | 13 | many | CSVVPGPGYEQYF | TGCAGCGTTGTTCCTGGCCCGGGGTACGAGCAGTACTTC
NA | TRBJ2-7 | TRBV30 | 13 | few | CAWSSGPSYEQYF | TGTGCCTGGAGTTCGGGGCCCTCCTACGAGCAGTACTTC
NA | TRBJ1-2 | TRBV5-1 | 13 | many | CASRQQGIDGYTF | TGCGCCAGCAGGCAACAGGGAATCGATGGCTACACCTTC
TRBD1 | TRBJ1-3 | TRBV10-3 | 15 | NA | CAISPTGNSGNTIYF | TGTGCCATCAGTCCGACAGGGAACTCTGGAAACACCATATATTTT
TRBD1 | TRBJ1-2 | TRBV9 | 14 | many | CASSSGTGGYGYTF | TGTGCCAGCAGCTCCGGGACAGGGGGCTATGGCTACACCTTC
TRBD2 | TRBJ2-2 | TRBV2 | 14 | few | CASSGRGYTGELFF | TGTGCCAGCAGTGGGCGGGGGTACACCGGGGAGCTGTTTTTT
TRBD1 | TRBJ2-7 | TRBV6-1 | 17 | NA | CASSEVGGQGVFEEQYF | TGTGCCAGCAGTGAAGTAGGCGGACAGGGAGTTTTCGAGGAGCAGTACTTC
TRBD2 | TRBJ2-7 | TRBV4-1 | 14 | few | CASRPSGGAYEQYF | TGCGCCAGCAGACCTAGCGGGGGAGCCTACGAGCAGTACTTC
TRBD2 | TRBJ2-7 | TRBV28 | 17 | many | CASSLLRSAGIFHEQYF | TGTGCCAGCAGTTTATTAAGGTCAGCGGGAATTTTCCACGAGCAGTACTTC
NA | TRBJ1-4 | TRBV5-1 | 16 | many | CASSLAGDATNEKLFF | TGCGCCAGCAGCTTGGCTGGGGATGCAACTAATGAAAAACTGTTTTTT
NA | TRBJ2-7 | TRBV5-1 | 14 | many | CASSLGQPPYEQYF | TGCGCCAGCAGCTTAGGGCAGCCACCCTACGAGCAGTACTTC
NA | TRBJ2-3 | TRBV19 | 12 | many | CASSIGGDTQYF | TGTGCCAGTAGTATAGGGGGAGATACGCAGTATTTT
NA | TRBJ1-1 | TRBV7-6 | 13 | NA | CASSLDSGYEAFF | TGTGCCAGCAGCTTGGACAGCGGGTATGAAGCTTTCTTT
TRBD1 | TRBJ1-1 | TRBV20-1 | 13 | few | CSARQQGNTEAFF | TGCAGTGCTAGACAACAGGGGAATACTGAAGCTTTCTTT
NA | TRBJ2-1 | TRBV6-5 | 15 | many | CASSYGQPGRDEQFF | TGTGCCAGCAGTTACGGCCAGCCAGGTCGGGATGAGCAGTTCTTC
NA | TRBJ2-1 | TRBV6-2/TRBV6-3 | 15 | NA | CASSYRGASYNEQFF | TGTGCCAGCAGTTACAGGGGGGCATCATACAATGAGCAGTTCTTC
TRBD1 | TRBJ1-4 | TRBV3-1 | 14 | NA | CASSPRQGNEKLFF | TGTGCCAGCAGCCCTCGACAGGGTAATGAAAAACTGTTTTTT
NA | TRBJ1-1 | TRBV2 | 11 | NA | CASSVNTEAFF | TGTGCCAGCAGTGTTAACACTGAAGCTTTCTTT
NA | TRBJ1-5 | TRBV12-3/TRBV12-4 | 14 | NA | CASSTGGGYQPQHF | TGTGCCAGCTCTACTGGGGGGGGTTACCAGCCCCAGCATTTT
NA | TRBJ2-6 | TRBV6-5 | 13 | NA | CASSYAGANVLTF | TGTGCCAGCAGTTACGCTGGGGCCAACGTCCTGACTTTC
NA | TRBJ1-4 | TRBV27 | 14 | few | CASRPGRANEKLFF | TGTGCCAGCAGGCCCGGCAGAGCTAATGAAAAACTGTTTTTT
NA | TRBJ1-4 | TRBV2 | 18 | many | CASSDGPRADATNEKLFF | TGTGCCAGCAGTGATGGTCCCAGGGCCGATGCAACTAATGAAAAACTGTTTTTT
TRBD1 | TRBJ1-4 | TRBV4-3 | 15 | NA | CASSQDRGFNEKLFF | TGCGCCAGCAGCCAGGACAGGGGGTTCAATGAAAAACTGTTTTTT
NA | TRBJ1-1 | TRBV6-2/TRBV6-3 | 13 | few | CASKRDQNTEAFF | TGTGCCAGCAAGAGAGACCAGAACACTGAAGCTTTCTTT
NA | TRBJ2-3 | TRBV29-1 | 11 | many | CSVRGADTQYF | TGCAGCGTTCGGGGTGCAGATACGCAGTATTTT